This TCR beta chain was identified in a study of cytomegalovirus exposure and HLA in healthy donors. General study points: For most subjects, TCR beta sequences were reported to predict HLA-A and HLA-B alleles with accuracy. Serostatus for CMV was the only available immune exposure information. In a later analysis, common viral pathogens appeared linked to several of the most significant clusters. Using a false discovery rate of 0.05, a later analysis showed that approximately 16,000 TCR beta sequences were associated with HLA alleles.

Worth noting for this clone: Its matching antigen is unknown.

CDR3 size: 16 residues. Trimming took off 3 bases at V and 8 bases at J, with 22 bases between the two ends. In germline, CDR1 is MDHEN, CDR2 SYDVKM. Amplification used 60 Vbeta primers and 13 Jbeta primers. Profiled with immunoSEQ multiplex PCR; TCRdb holds only in-frame clones, not every one. The sample lists 130,000 or so clones; roughly 80% were seen once. The source is a man younger than 45 in good health and CMV-seronegative. The rearrangement uses TRBV28 and TRBJ1-2, with D possibly matching TRBD1 (6 bases). The specimen sequenced was PBMCs. This chain's CDR3 is CASSFGSVVQGSGYTF. Here the CDR3 DNA reads TGTGCCAGCAGTTTTGGTTCGGTGGTACAGGGATCCGGCTACACCTTC.